This entry lists 8 T cell receptor beta chains sequenced from one sample in a study of blood T cell repertoires in COVID-19. Method: immunoSEQ multiplex PCR; TCRdb's copy keeps in-frame clones and lacks some. Of about 150,000 clones in the sample, over 60% were seen once. Sequenced material: peripheral blood. The receptors shown here come from a man aged 80 or over with acute or convalescent COVID-19.

The gene calls are TRBV5-6 and TRBJ2-7; D call uncertain. Germline assignment: CDR1 SGHDT and CDR2 YYEEEE. Between the trimmed V and J ends, which lost 3 bases and 5 bases, there was a span of 6 bases. This CDR3 is built from 11 residues. The CDR3 is CASSWAHEQYV. For the CDR3, the DNA is TGTGCCAGCAGCTGGGCCCACGAGCAGTACGTC.

This clone was detected only a few times. The chain has TRBV12-3 or TRBV12-4 and TRBJ1-1, with 8 positions matching TRBD1. Losses at the gene ends were 7 bases for V and 4 bases for J; bases not matched to a gene: 5. This CDR3 has 13 residues. The DNA for the CDR3 is TGTGCCAGCAACCCTCAGGGGGCCACTGAAGCTTTCTTT. Translation gives CASNPQGATEAFF.

This clone was recorded a few times. The V gene is TRBV6-4, the J gene TRBJ2-3, with 13 bases identical to TRBD2. CDR1 is MRHNA and CDR2 is SNTAGT in the germline V gene. V gave up 6 bases and J gave up 1 base; unmatched junction bases: 7. CDR3 length: 17 residues. CDR3 sequence reads: CASSFGTSGTGTDTQYF. CDR3 coding DNA: TGTGCCAGCAGCTTCGGGACTAGCGGGACTGGCACAGATACGCAGTATTTT.

The CDR3 here is CASSLSGTGTSYEQYF. DNA of the CDR3: TGTGCCAGCTCACTTTCCGGGACAGGGACGTCCTACGAGCAGTACTTC. The rearrangement joins TRBV18 to TRBJ2-7; 9 bases align to TRBD1. Germline CDR1 and CDR2: KGHSH and LQKENI. J was trimmed by 1 base and V by 4 bases; bases with no gene match: 8. This CDR3 has 16 amino acids.

The rearrangement links TRBV2 to TRBJ1-2; 8 bases are shared with TRBD1. There are 15 residues in the CDR3. V trimming: 5 bases; J trimming: 5 bases; junction bases outside the gene matches: 10. CDR1 and CDR2 from the germline V gene are SNHLY and FYNNEI. The CDR3 here is CASSLGGDRSYGYTF. CDR3 nucleotides: TGTGCCAGCAGTCTAGGGGGGGACAGGAGTTATGGCTACACCTTC.

The rearrangement links TRBV28 to TRBJ1-6; 9 bases match TRBD1. CDR1 is MDHEN, CDR2 SYDVKM, per germline. The V and J ends lost 2 bases and 8 bases, in that order; junction bases with no gene match: 4. CDR3 length: 15 amino acids. The CDR3 loop reads CASSLGGQGDSPLHF. CDR3 coding DNA: TGTGCCAGCAGTTTAGGGGGACAGGGTGATTCACCCCTCCACTTT.

The rearrangement uses TRBV9 and TRBJ2-2, with 9 nucleotides matching TRBD1. With V trimmed by 2 bases and J by 4 bases, 15 bases remained unmatched. This CDR3 has 19 amino acids. Germline V gene data show CDR1 as SGDLS and CDR2 as YYNGEE. DNA for the CDR3: TGTGCCAGCAGCGTCGAGGGGGTGCCGGGACAGGGTCCCACCGGGGAGCTGTTTTTT. Amino acid sequence: CASSVEGVPGQGPTGELFF.

Comment on this clone: A read error may account for a junction end that differs from germline. The chain recombines TRBV6-1 with TRBJ2-3; 7 bases are shared with TRBD1. CDR3 length: 15 amino acids. CDR1 MNHNS and CDR2 SASEGT come from the germline V gene. The CDR3 loop is CASSEAETGYLRPDF. The CDR3, as DNA: TGTGCCAGCAGTGAAGCTGAGACAGGGTACCTTAGGCCCGATTTT.